This TCR beta chain was retrieved from a study of T cell responses to AZD1222 COVID-19 vaccine (dated by TCRdb to 2020 to 2022). In the study overall: TCR sequencing was performed for approximately 240 trial participants, of whom about 210 were given two doses of AZD1222 and around 25 were given two doses of MenACWY control vaccine. Trial participants were enrolled by age into subgroups of 18-55, 56-69 and 70-plus years, and roughly 160, 29 and 62 TCR-sequenced participants, respectively, were included in these subgroups. Overall study results and their limits: After two AZD1222 doses, both the breadth and the depth of spike-specific TCRs were significantly higher than at day 0 and than in MenACWY recipients. Because no day 14 peak-response samples were available, repertoires were characterized only after the peak T cell response. Most participants were white British and females outnumbered males, and the authors suggested that clonal diversity may have been underestimated. Epitopes outside the regions mutated in the B.1.351 and B.1.1.7 variants were reportedly recognized by nearly half of the unique spike-specific TCRs. In the small 56-69-year group, the increase in depth fell short of significance, most likely because of low power. CD4 TCRs associated with the vaccine covered the entire spike protein, and the dominant responses were in regions 160-218 and 743-854. Only five or six AZD1222 recipients were SARS-CoV-2 seropositive at baseline, limiting conclusions about previously exposed vaccinees.

CDR1 and CDR2 are drawn from the germline V gene: SGHNT, YENEEA. The CDR3 contains 12 residues, cysteine and phenylalanine counted. The read is trimmed to its CDR3 DNA, 36 bases read in frame from base 1. V is pared back by 4 bases and J by 6 bases, with 9 bases lying between the germline termini. Per the publication, the time point label means: about 28 days (+/-7) after the second vaccine dose. AZD1222 recipients given second doses at about 4 weeks or at about 12 weeks were pooled, since spike-specific TCR depth and breadth were not found to differ between the two schedules. Vaccinee samples were obtained from the UK trials COV001 and COV002, which included a single-blind randomized controlled phase 2/3 trial of AZD1222 (ChAdOx1 nCoV-19) in healthy adults. For TCRbeta chain sequencing, PBMC samples from trial participants were taken at day 0 and at day 28 after the second dose. The CDR3 regions of human TCRbeta chains were subjected to immunosequencing. In the authors' own workflow: TCRs in the repertoires were compared against a reference library of SARS-CoV-2-specific TCRs that had been generated with the MIRA antigen-specificity platform. Breadth was defined as the fraction of unique TCRs that were SARS-CoV-2-associated, and depth was defined as the fraction of total T cells that were SARS-CoV-2-associated. Using the MIRA data, each spike-specific TCR was mapped to the spike region that the TCR reacts to and placed in a CD4 or CD8 class. Log10-transformed breadth and depth values were compared by one-way ANOVA with Sidak's multiple comparisons tests. TCRdb carries this immuneACCESS record with in-frame sequences only. Its versions omit some clonotypes, under half of them owing to an unresolved V gene in the studies checked, with the rest unexplained. That table gives V, J and clone size, and the DNA gave D and trimming. Counted in this sample were around 130,000 clones; around 90% of them appeared once. The top ten clones comprise 0.85% to 1.2% of the sample.

As for this clone: Its antigen is currently not known. No base qualities exist here, and no much larger clone lies one base off it.

Sequencing was performed on peripheral blood, taken 28 days after the second AZD1222 dose. This clonotype was obtained from an adult who received the AZD1222 COVID-19 vaccine. The sequence links TRBV11-3 to TRBJ1-2; the D gene cannot be resolved reliably. CDR3 reads: CASSSAVHGYTF. The sequenced DNA is TGTGCCAGCAGCTCGGCGGTACATGGCTACACCTTC.